The 10 T cell receptor beta chains presented below share a single source sample, sequenced in a study of T cell responses to AZD1222 COVID-19 vaccine. Repertoires were generated with immunoSEQ multiplex PCR, while TCRdb's copy carries only in-frame clones and drops some. The table lists 100,000 or so clones, 87% of them singletons, with about 3% in the top ten. Specimen: peripheral blood, collected on day 0 of AZD1222 vaccination. These receptors all stem from an adult in good health.

The chain recombines TRBV10-2 with TRBJ1-1, with TRBD1 as a possible D gene (5 bases). The CDR3 has 15 amino acids. V lost 3 bases and J 4 bases, leaving 15 bases between the germline ends. Germline V gene data show CDR1 as WSHSY and CDR2 as SAAADI. The CDR3 sequence is CASSEPDLGVTEAFF. CDR3 coding DNA: TGCGCCAGCAGTGAACCGGATTTAGGGGTCACTGAAGCTTTCTTT.

The V gene is TRBV18, the J gene TRBJ1-2; D is ambiguous. Germline V gene lookup returns CDR1 KGHSH and CDR2 LQKENI. Trimming cost V 2 bases and J 9 bases, with 13 bases left between them. The CDR3 has 13 amino acids. In DNA form, the CDR3 reads TGTGCCAGCTCACCAGATAAGGATTTGAGCTACACCTTC. It is translated as CASSPDKDLSYTF.

This chain joins TRBV15 and TRBJ1-5; 7 positions agree with TRBD1. There are 15 residues in the CDR3. J gave up 4 bases and V 3 bases, and 6 bases lay outside the gene matches. Germline V gene lookup returns CDR1 LNHNV and CDR2 YYDKDF (reference sequence). The CDR3 loop reads CATSSTGVGNQPQHF. CDR3 DNA sequence: TGTGCCACCAGCAGCACAGGGGTCGGAAATCAGCCCCAGCATTTT.

The chain combines TRBV7-2 with TRBJ1-2; 9 bases match TRBD1. CDR1 is SGHTA and CDR2 is FQGNSA in the germline V gene. This CDR3 has 15 amino acids. The ends lost 5 bases at V and 2 bases at J; junction bases unmatched: 6. The CDR3 DNA reads TGTGCCAGCAGCCCGGGGACAGGGAACAACTATGGCTACACCTTC. Translation: CASSPGTGNNYGYTF.

CDR3 DNA: TGTGCCAGCAGCCCGGGACGGTTAATCGGCTACACCTTC. This gives the protein CASSPGRLIGYTF. The chain uses TRBV12-3 or TRBV12-4 and TRBJ1-2; weak D call: TRBD1 (5 bases). The CDR3 totals 13 residues. V gave up 6 bases and J gave up 8 bases, with 16 bases separating them.

This chain links TRBV11-2 with TRBJ2-6, with unresolved D. Between the trimmed V and J ends, which lost 3 bases and 4 bases, there was a span of 10 bases. Germline CDR1 SGHAT, CDR2 FQNNGV. The CDR3 is made up of 15 amino acids. CDR3 coding DNA: TGTGCCAGCAGCTTTATCCGGTCCGGGGCCAACGTCCTGACTTTC. Translated, it gives CASSFIRSGANVLTF.

This clone has just one count. The chain uses TRBV18 and TRBJ1-2; D is uncertain. Germline lookup yields CDR1 KGHSH and CDR2 LQKENI. CDR3 length equals 14 residues. Trimming cost V 0 bases and J 4 bases, with 9 bases left between them. CDR3 sequence: CASSPPVKAYGYTF. CDR3 DNA sequence: TGTGCCAGCTCACCACCGGTCAAGGCCTATGGCTACACCTTC.

The chain has TRBV11-2 and TRBJ1-1, with 9 nucleotides matching TRBD1. The CDR3 is made up of 15 amino acids. CDR1 SGHAT and CDR2 FQNNGV come from the germline V gene. After removal of 2 bases from V and 4 bases from J, the junction contained 5 bases not matched to a gene. Written as DNA, the CDR3 is TGTGCCAGCAGCTTAACGGGACAGGGAGGCACTGAAGCTTTCTTT. This gives the protein CASSLTGQGGTEAFF.

Regarding this clone: This CDR3 is also generated by other DNA sequences in the sample. This chain joins TRBV28 and TRBJ1-2, with 8 bases fitting TRBD1. CDR1 and CDR2 (germline): MDHEN, SYDVKM. V was clipped by 3 bases and J by 5 bases; unmatched bases: 8. The CDR3 totals 15 residues. The CDR3 DNA follows: TGTGCCAGCAGTTTCGGTCAGGGGGCAAGGTATGGCTACACCTTC. Translated, it gives CASSFGQGARYGYTF.

V is TRBV25-1 and J is TRBJ1-1; 7 bases agree with TRBD1. CDR3 length equals 11 residues. The germline gives CDR1 MGHDK, CDR2 SYGVNS. V trimming: 10 bases; J trimming: 6 bases; junction bases outside the gene matches: 5. CDR3 residues: CATSGTAEAFF. The CDR3 bases are TGTGCCACCAGCGGGACAGCTGAAGCTTTCTTT. The variable domain in full, with the rest retrieved from reference TRBV25-1 and TRBJ1-1, is EADIYQTPRYLVIGTGKKITLECSQTMGHDKMYWYQQDPGMELHLIHYSYGVNSTEKGDLSSESTVSRIRTEHFPLTLESARPSHTSQYLCATSGTAEAFFGQGTRLTVV.